The following is a T cell receptor (beta chain) sequence with its context. Its antigen is unidentified. Sequencing was performed with immunoSEQ multiplex PCR; in TCRdb, only in-frame clones are kept and a portion is missing. The table includes roughly 78,000 clones, 80% to 85% detected once. The germline V gene encodes CDR1 MNHEY and CDR2 SVGAGI. V was clipped by 2 bases and J by 3 bases, with 13 bases between them. There are 15 residues in the CDR3. This sample was included in a study of T cell responses to AZD1222 COVID-19 vaccine. Study-wide results and caveats: A reported finding is that nearly half of spike-specific TCRs target unmutated variant regions. Repertoire sampling was restricted to post-peak T cell response timepoints. Vaccine-related CD4 TCRs covered spike, predominating at 160-218 and 743-854. Only six individuals given AZD1222 were seropositive at baseline.

The TCR comes from an adult in good health. J is TRBJ2-5 and V is TRBV6-5; D gene uncertain. Sequences were derived from peripheral blood, sampled on day 0 of AZD1222 vaccination. Here the CDR3 reads CASSYVRLQEETQYF. In DNA form, the CDR3 reads TGTGCCAGCAGTTACGTCCGCCTCCAGGAAGAGACCCAGTACTTC.